One sample yielded the 20 T cell receptor beta chains listed below, sequenced in a study of blood T cell repertoires in COVID-19. Repertoires were generated with immunoSEQ multiplex PCR, while TCRdb's copy carries only in-frame clones and drops some. The sample includes roughly 97,000 clones, about 79% seen only once; the top ten take approximately 3.5%. The material sequenced was peripheral blood. The receptors derive from a woman of 80 years or more with active or convalescent COVID-19.

CDR3 in amino acids: CASSPLAGGGTEAFF. DNA of the CDR3: TGTGCCAGCAGTCCTCTGGCAGGGGGCGGCACTGAAGCTTTCTTT. This rearrangement joins TRBV28 to TRBJ1-1; 8 positions match TRBD1. This CDR3 is 15 amino acids long. V lost 5 bases to trimming and J lost 4 bases; unmatched junction nucleotides: 9. From germline, CDR1 is MDHEN and CDR2 SYDVKM.

V and J are TRBV2 and TRBJ1-5, with TRBD1 matching 7 bases. Looked up from germline, CDR1 is SNHLY and CDR2 is FYNNEI. V trimming: 4 bases; J trimming: 3 bases; junction bases outside the gene matches: 3. This CDR3 is 14 amino acids long. In nucleotides, the CDR3 is TGTGCCAGCAGTGCAGGGGGTCTCAATCAGCCCCAGCATTTT. Translating gives CASSAGGLNQPQHF.

This clone has just one count. This chain connects TRBV29-1 to TRBJ2-3; possibly TRBD2 for D (6 bases). CDR3 length: 16 amino acids. Trimming cost V 6 bases and J 0 bases, with 19 bases left between them. CDR1 and CDR2 (germline): SQVTM, ANQGSEA. The CDR3 region has the DNA TGCAGCGTGAGAGGGGTCCCGGGAGCTAGCACAGATACGCAGTATTTT. It encodes CSVRGVPGASTDTQYF.

The chain is built from TRBV4-3 and TRBJ1-1; D remains ambiguous. Germline loops: CDR1 LGHNA, CDR2 YSLEER. The CDR3 spans 13 residues. Deletions cut 2 bases from V and 0 bases from J, with 4 bases between. The CDR3 region is CASSQHLNTEAFF. The CDR3 DNA reads TGCGCCAGCAGCCAACACTTGAACACTGAAGCTTTCTTT.

The chain is built from TRBV11-1 and TRBJ2-1, with TRBD2 matching 9 bases. The CDR3 consists of 13 residues. Germline V lookup: CDR1 SGHAT, CDR2 FQDESV (reference sequence). With 2 bases clipped from V and 9 bases from J, the junction kept 2 bases outside the gene matches. CDR3 coding DNA: TGTGCCAGCAGCTTAATAGCGGGGGTTGAGCAGTTCTTC. Translation: CASSLIAGVEQFF.

The V gene is TRBV5-5, the J gene TRBJ1-2, with D unclear. Germline CDR1 is SGHKS and CDR2 is YYEKEE (reference sequence). V was pared by 1 base and J by 6 bases, with 16 bases between. The CDR3 covers 15 residues. CDR3 loop: CASSLLSGDANGYTF. Here the CDR3 DNA reads TGTGCCAGCAGCTTGCTTTCCGGGGATGCGAATGGCTACACCTTC.

V is TRBV24-1 and J is TRBJ2-1, with 9 positions matching TRBD1. CDR1 is KGHDR and CDR2 is SFDVKD in the germline V gene. CDR3 size: 18 residues. V gave up 4 bases and J gave up 1 base; unmatched junction bases: 10. The CDR3 nucleotides read TGTGCCACCAGTGACCAGCAAGGGACAGGGTTGTCCTACAATGAGCAGTTCTTC. This gives the protein CATSDQQGTGLSYNEQFF.

The chain has TRBV18 and TRBJ1-2, with TRBD1 identical over 9 bases. The trim removed 3 bases at V and 2 bases at J, leaving 4 bases unmatched. The germline V gene has CDR1 KGHSH and CDR2 LQKENI. The CDR3 has 15 amino acids. The CDR3 sequence: CASSPPGQGNYGYTF. CDR3 in DNA: TGTGCCAGCTCACCCCCGGGACAGGGCAACTATGGCTACACCTTC.

The gene calls are TRBV6-5 and TRBJ2-7; TRBD1 aligns across 9 bases. The CDR3 is 15 residues long. Germline assignment: CDR1 MNHEY and CDR2 SVGAGI. V trimming: 2 bases; J trimming: 5 bases; junction bases outside the gene matches: 7. The CDR3 coding sequence is TGTGCCAGCAGTTACGAGAACAGGGGGCCTCACGAGCAGTACTTC. It is translated as CASSYENRGPHEQYF.

The chain combines TRBV5-4 with TRBJ2-7, with TRBD1 matching over 7 bases. Germline lookup yields CDR1 SGHNT and CDR2 YYREEE (reference sequence). The junction had 9 bases not matched to a gene; V was cut back by 4 bases and J by 2 bases. The CDR3 consists of 15 residues. The CDR3 protein is CASSLGTVGPYEQYF. As DNA, the CDR3 is TGTGCCAGCAGCCTGGGGACAGTGGGACCCTACGAGCAGTACTTC.

The rearrangement links TRBV7-9 to TRBJ2-3; 7 bases map to TRBD1. The CDR3 is 15 residues long. CDR1 is SEHNR and CDR2 is FQNEAQ in the germline V gene (reference sequence). V gave up 5 bases and J gave up 4 bases; unmatched junction bases: 9. CDR3 in amino acids: CASSQDRDPADTQYF. CDR3 coding DNA: TGTGCCAGCAGCCAAGACAGGGACCCTGCAGATACGCAGTATTTT.

The rearrangement links TRBV27 to TRBJ2-1; D is ambiguous. The germline V gene has CDR1 MNHEY and CDR2 SMNVEV (reference sequence). CDR3 length: 11 residues. Trimming removed 6 bases at V and 4 bases at J, with 4 bases between. The CDR3 nucleotides read TGTGCCAGCAGCCTATACAATGAGCAGTTCTTC. This gives the protein CASSLYNEQFF.

DNA for the CDR3: TGTGCCAGCAGTGACTGGGACAGGAAATTCCCGTACGGAAACACCATATATTTT. This encodes CASSDWDRKFPYGNTIYF. This chain uses TRBV6-4 with TRBJ1-3; 8 nucleotides match TRBD1. CDR1 is MRHNA and CDR2 is SNTAGT in the germline V gene. V dropped 1 base and J dropped 4; count of bases not matched to a gene: 12. The CDR3 is made up of 18 amino acids.

The chain is built from TRBV11-2 and TRBJ1-1; 7 positions agree with TRBD1. Germline trimming cut 5 bases from V and 11 bases from J; bases unmatched to any gene: 17. Per germline, CDR1 SGHAT and CDR2 FQNNGV. This CDR3 is built from 15 residues. The CDR3 reads CASSTRDRDRNEAFF. The CDR3 DNA sequence: TGTGCCAGCAGCACCCGCGACAGGGACCGAAATGAGGCTTTCTTT. Full variable domain (rest looked up from reference TRBV11-2 and TRBJ1-1): EAGVAQSPRYKIIEKRQSVAFWCNPISGHATLYWYQQILGQGPKLLIQFQNNGVVDDSQLPKDRFSAERLKGVDSTLKIQPAKLEDSAVYLCASSTRDRDRNEAFFGQGTRLTVV.

Only one count was recorded for this clone. V usage is TRBV5-1 and J usage is TRBJ2-2; 11 nucleotides align to TRBD2. Germline CDR1 reads SGHRS; CDR2 reads YFSETQ. The CDR3 consists of 18 residues. V gave up 4 bases and J gave up 3 bases; unmatched junction bases: 11. The CDR3 sequence is CASSTTIGLAGYTGELFF. As DNA, the CDR3 is TGCGCCAGCAGCACAACAATCGGACTAGCGGGTTACACCGGGGAGCTGTTTTTT. Combining the CDR3 with reference TRBV5-1 and TRBJ2-2 gives the whole variable domain KAGVTQTPRYLIKTRGQQVTLSCSPISGHRSVSWYQQTPGQGLQFLFEYFSETQRNKGNFPGRFSGRQFSNSRSEMNVSTLELGDSALYLCASSTTIGLAGYTGELFFGEGSRLTVL.

The J gene is TRBJ2-5, the V gene TRBV5-1; 9 bases map to TRBD1. In germline, CDR1 is SGHRS, CDR2 YFSETQ. V lost 6 bases, J lost 0 bases, and 9 bases stayed unmatched. The CDR3 runs to 16 residues. The CDR3 protein is CASTPGQGAYQETQYF. DNA of the CDR3: TGCGCCAGCACTCCGGGACAGGGCGCCTACCAAGAGACCCAGTACTTC.

The chain uses TRBV28 and TRBJ1-5; a weak D match, TRBD1 (6 bases). In germline, CDR1 is MDHEN, CDR2 SYDVKM. CDR3 length equals 15 residues. Between the trimmed V and J ends, which lost 5 bases and 4 bases, there was a span of 15 bases. The CDR3 sequence is CASSGAETGNQPQHF. CDR3 sequence (DNA): TGTGCCAGCAGTGGGGCAGAAACAGGGAATCAGCCCCAGCATTTT.

The chain recombines TRBV5-1 with TRBJ1-2; D possibly corresponds to TRBD1 (5 bases). The CDR3 is made up of 14 amino acids. Per germline, CDR1 SGHRS and CDR2 YFSETQ. The germline V and J ends were trimmed by 3 bases and 8 bases, with 17 bases remaining between them. The CDR3 protein is CASSWVVGDPGYTF. CDR3 bases: TGCGCCAGCAGCTGGGTGGTAGGGGATCCCGGCTACACCTTC.

V gene TRBV27 combines with J gene TRBJ2-3, with D maybe TRBD1 (5 bases). The CDR3 is 14 amino acids. CDR1 and CDR2 from the germline V gene are MNHEY and SMNVEV (reference sequence). V was clipped by 2 bases and J by 5 bases, with 11 bases between them. This CDR3 reads CASSLQGKGDTQYF. The CDR3 DNA follows: TGTGCCAGCAGTTTACAGGGTAAAGGAGATACGCAGTATTTT.

The V and J genes are TRBV3-1 (or the pseudogene TRBV3-2) and TRBJ2-3; possibly TRBD2 for D (5 bases). This CDR3 comprises 14 residues. Germline lookup yields CDR1 LGHDT and CDR2 YNNKEL (reference sequence). Trimming removed 4 bases from V and 1 base from J, with 9 bases in between. In DNA, the CDR3 is TGTGCCAGCAGCCTCGGTAGCGGCACAGATACGCAGTATTTT. Its protein product is CASSLGSGTDTQYF.